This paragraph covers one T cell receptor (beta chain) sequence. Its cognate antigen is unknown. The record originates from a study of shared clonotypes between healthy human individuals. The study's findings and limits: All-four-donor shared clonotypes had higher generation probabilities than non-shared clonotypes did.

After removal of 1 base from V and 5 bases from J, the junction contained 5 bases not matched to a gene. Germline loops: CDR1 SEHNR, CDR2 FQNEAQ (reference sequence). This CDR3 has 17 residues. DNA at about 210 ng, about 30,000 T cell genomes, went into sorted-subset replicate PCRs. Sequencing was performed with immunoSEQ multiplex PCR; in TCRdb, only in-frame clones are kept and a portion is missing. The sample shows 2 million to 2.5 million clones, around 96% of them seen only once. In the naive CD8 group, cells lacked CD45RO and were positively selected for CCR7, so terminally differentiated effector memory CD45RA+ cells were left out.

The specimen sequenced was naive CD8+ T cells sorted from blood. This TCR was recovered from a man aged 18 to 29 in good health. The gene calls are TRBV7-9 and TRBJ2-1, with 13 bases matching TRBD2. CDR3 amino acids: CASSLGGLAGAHNEQFF. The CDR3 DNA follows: TGTGCCAGCAGCTTAGGTGGACTAGCGGGGGCCCACAATGAGCAGTTCTTC.